One and the same sample provided the 26 T cell receptor beta chains below, sequenced in a study of shared clonotypes between healthy human individuals. Repertoires were generated with immunoSEQ multiplex PCR, while TCRdb's copy carries only in-frame clones and drops some. The table shows approximately 2.5 million clones, with 90% to 95% occurring only once. Material: naive CD4+ T cells sorted from blood. Subset denoted: CD45RA+ positively selected. All receptors come from a man between 18 and 35 years old in good health.

This clone was detected a few times. The sample has other DNA sequences that encode this CDR3 too. The rearrangement links TRBV30 to TRBJ1-5, with D possibly TRBD1 on 6 matching bases. Trimming cost V 0 bases and J 2 bases, with 11 bases left between them. The CDR3 consists of 15 residues. Germline lookup yields CDR1 GTSNPN and CDR2 SVGIG (reference sequence). Here the CDR3 reads CAWSVRGLGNQPQHF. The CDR3, as DNA: TGTGCCTGGAGTGTACGGGGGCTGGGCAATCAGCCCCAGCATTTT.

The chain couples TRBV7-2 to TRBJ1-1, with a weak D call TRBD1 (5 bases). V was clipped by 2 bases and J by 0 bases, with 10 bases between them. The germline CDR1 and CDR2 sequences are SGHTA and FQGNSA. This CDR3 region has 15 residues. The CDR3 here is CASSLRVGVNTEAFF. CDR3 DNA: TGTGCCAGCAGCTTACGGGTAGGGGTGAACACTGAAGCTTTCTTT.

This chain connects TRBV27 to TRBJ2-7; 12 bases agree with TRBD2. This CDR3 spans 21 amino acids. J gave up 4 bases and V 6 bases, and 25 bases lay outside the gene matches. CDR1 is MNHEY and CDR2 is SMNVEV in the germline V gene (reference sequence). As DNA, the CDR3 is TGTGCCAGCAGACCTTCGTGGGGTGGGCAGGGAACTAGCGGGAGGCAGTACGAGCAGTACTTC. Protein sequence: CASRPSWGGQGTSGRQYEQYF.

This clone has only one observation. At the DNA level, this CDR3 is encoded by other sequences in the same sample as well. The chain uses TRBV9 and TRBJ2-5; D is ambiguous. Germline assignment: CDR1 SGDLS and CDR2 YYNGEE. This CDR3 is built from 14 residues. Trimming stripped 0 bases from V and 0 bases from J, with 6 bases between. For the CDR3, the DNA is TGTGCCAGCAGCGTAGGTCGAAACCAAGAGACCCAGTACTTC. This gives the protein CASSVGRNQETQYF.

In its sample, this clone was seen once. The chain links TRBV5-4 to TRBJ2-7; D possibly matches TRBD1 or TRBD2 (5 bases each). This CDR3 has 13 residues. V shed 3 bases and J shed 2 bases, with 9 bases lying between them. Germline V gene lookup returns CDR1 SGHNT and CDR2 YYREEE (reference sequence). The CDR3 sequence: CASSSGTPYEQYF. The CDR3 region has the DNA TGTGCCAGCAGCTCCGGGACCCCCTACGAGCAGTACTTC.

This rearrangement joins TRBV5-6 to TRBJ2-1; TRBD2 aligns across 14 bases. V lost 5 bases, J lost 8 bases, and 12 bases stayed unmatched. From germline, CDR1 is SGHDT and CDR2 YYEEEE. The CDR3 covers 17 residues. CDR3 bases: TGTGCCAGCAGTAGAATCGGGACTAGCGGGGGTCGGCATGAGCAGTTCTTC. It yields the protein CASSRIGTSGGRHEQFF.

The chain carries TRBV29-1 and TRBJ2-7, with D possibly being TRBD1 (6 bases). The CDR3 covers 11 residues. Germline V gives CDR1 SQVTM, CDR2 ANQGSEA. The ends were cut back, 5 bases at V and 4 bases at J, with 9 bases in the middle. The CDR3 nucleotides are TGCAGCGTTTTGGGGGCGTACGAGCAGTACTTC. It encodes CSVLGAYEQYF.

This clone was counted a few times. V gene TRBV30 combines with J gene TRBJ1-6; D gene uncertain. The CDR3 has 12 residues. Germline V gene sequence: CDR1 GTSNPN, CDR2 SVGIG (reference sequence). Trimming pared 0 bases from V and 11 bases from J, leaving 8 bases between. DNA of the CDR3: TGTGCCTGGAGTGTACGAGAGACACCCCTCCACTTT. Translating it yields CAWSVRETPLHF.

The genes are TRBV15 and TRBJ1-4, with 7 bases matching TRBD1. Germline V gene lookup returns CDR1 LNHNV and CDR2 YYDKDF (reference sequence). The CDR3 length is 12 residues. After removal of 11 bases from V and 4 bases from J, the junction contained 4 bases not matched to a gene. The chain's CDR3 is CASGQYNEKLFF. The DNA of the CDR3 is TGTGCCTCGGGACAGTATAATGAAAAACTGTTTTTT.

The chain is built from TRBV10-3 and TRBJ2-2; the D call may be TRBD1 or TRBD2 (5 bases each). The CDR3 covers 14 residues. Germline CDR1 and CDR2: ENHRY and SYGVKD. Trimming cost V 10 bases and J 1 base, with 13 bases left between them. The CDR3: CATTVGGNTGELFF. As DNA, the CDR3 is TGTGCCACCACGGTTGGGGGGAACACCGGGGAGCTGTTTTTT.

The V call is TRBV10-2, the J call TRBJ2-2; maybe TRBD1 (5 bases). The CDR3 is 15 amino acids. With 5 bases removed from V and 1 base from J, the gap between germline ends came to 11 bases. Germline V CDR1 and CDR2: WSHSY, SAAADI. CDR3 nucleotides: TGCGCCAGCAGTCTTAGGGGCCTGAACACCGGGGAGCTGTTTTTT. As protein: CASSLRGLNTGELFF.

This chain joins TRBV5-1 and TRBJ2-7; TRBD1 agrees at 10 bases. Germline trimming cut 4 bases from V and 1 base from J; bases unmatched to any gene: 8. Germline V gene sequence: CDR1 SGHRS, CDR2 YFSETQ. The CDR3 is 16 residues long. The CDR3 loop reads CASSPRGTGDSYEQYF. The CDR3 coding sequence is TGCGCCAGCAGCCCCCGGGGGACAGGGGATTCCTACGAGCAGTACTTC.

For this clone: The sample carries other DNA sequences with the same CDR3. The chain carries TRBV7-2 and TRBJ1-5; no clear D gene. V lost 3 bases and J 0 bases, leaving 6 bases between the germline ends. Germline CDR1 and CDR2: SGHTA and FQGNSA. This CDR3 is built from 14 residues. The DNA of the CDR3 is TGTGCCAGCAGCTTGGACGGTAGCAATCAGCCCCAGCATTTT. This sequence encodes CASSLDGSNQPQHF.

The gene calls are TRBV7-2 and TRBJ2-1; the D gene is possibly TRBD2 (6 bases). From germline, CDR1 is SGHTA and CDR2 FQGNSA. V lost 1 base to trimming and J lost 0 bases, with 10 bases between them. The CDR3 has 16 residues. The CDR3 DNA follows: TGTGCCAGCAGCTTAGGTCTAGCGAGCTCCTACAATGAGCAGTTCTTC. Protein product: CASSLGLASSYNEQFF.

The chain combines TRBV19 with TRBJ2-2; D is ambiguous. The CDR3 contains 11 residues. CDR1 and CDR2 (germline): LNHDA, SQIVND (reference sequence). Trimming removed 8 bases from V and 8 bases from J, with 9 bases in between. This CDR3 is CASGSRGELFF. CDR3 nucleotides: TGTGCCAGTGGTAGCAGGGGGGAGCTGTTTTTT. The full variable domain, with the rest looked up from reference TRBV19 and TRBJ2-2, is DGGITQSPKYLFRKEGQNVTLSCEQNLNHDAMYWYRQDPGQGLRLIYYSQIVNDFQKGDIAEGYSVSREKKESFPLTVTSAQKNPTAFYLCASGSRGELFFGEGSRLTVL.

V is TRBV29-1 and J is TRBJ1-1; no reliable D call. Germline values: CDR1 SQVTM, CDR2 ANQGSEA. This CDR3 contains 13 residues. V lost 1 base, J lost 1 base, and 7 bases lay in between. Here the CDR3 DNA reads TGCAGCGTTGAAGTTGCACCGAACACTGAAGCTTTCTTT. Its protein product is CSVEVAPNTEAFF.

The chain couples TRBV10-1 to TRBJ2-1, with 10 positions matching TRBD1. The CDR3 spans 16 residues. The trim removed 0 bases at V and 2 bases at J, leaving 1 base unmatched. The V gene's germline CDR1 is WNHNN and CDR2 SYGVQD (reference sequence). As DNA, the CDR3 is TGCGCCAGCAGTGAGTCGACAGGGGGCGCCTACAATGAGCAGTTCTTC. It encodes CASSESTGGAYNEQFF.

The chain is built from TRBV9 and TRBJ1-6; D is perhaps TRBD1 (6 bases). V lost 2 bases and J 5 bases, leaving 8 bases between the germline ends. Germline CDR1 is SGDLS and CDR2 is YYNGEE. CDR3 length: 14 residues. CDR3 coding DNA: TGTGCCAGCAGCGTCCGGGACAATAATTCACCCCTCCACTTT. This encodes CASSVRDNNSPLHF. The full variable domain, its missing parts supplied by reference TRBV9 and TRBJ1-6, is DSGVTQTPKHLITATGQRVTLRCSPRSGDLSVYWYQQSLDQGLQFLIQYYNGEERAKGNILERFSAQQFPDLHSELNLSSLELGDSALYFCASSVRDNNSPLHFGNGTRLTVT.

CDR3 protein: CASSYRGTGGVEQYF. DNA of the CDR3: TGTGCCAGCTCATACAGGGGGACAGGGGGCGTCGAGCAGTACTTC. The V gene is TRBV18, the J gene TRBJ2-7; TRBD1 aligns across 12 bases. The V gene's germline CDR1 is KGHSH and CDR2 LQKENI. The CDR3 is 15 amino acids. Trimming took 5 bases from V and 6 from J; bases not matched to a gene: 8.

V and J are TRBV11-2 and TRBJ1-4; D might be TRBD1 (5 bases). V gave up 4 bases and J gave up 7 bases, with 10 bases separating them. Germline V gene data show CDR1 as SGHAT and CDR2 as FQNNGV. The CDR3 loop spans 13 amino acids. This chain's CDR3 is CASSSGLVEKLFF. CDR3 sequence (DNA): TGTGCCAGCAGCTCGGGACTGGTTGAAAAACTGTTTTTT.

This chain joins TRBV19 and TRBJ1-3; no definite D call. The CDR3 spans 16 residues. V was cut by 11 bases and J by 0 bases, with 20 bases left in between. CDR1 is LNHDA and CDR2 is SQIVND in the germline V gene (reference sequence). DNA for the CDR3: TGTGCCGTACGGTCTAGGGAGGCCAGCTCTGGAAACACCATATATTTT. Amino acid sequence: CAVRSREASSGNTIYF.

The gene calls are TRBV2 and TRBJ2-3; D uncertain. The CDR3 totals 16 residues. CDR1 and CDR2 from the germline V gene are SNHLY and FYNNEI. V lost 6 bases to trimming and J lost 0 bases, with 16 bases between them. The CDR3 loop is CASRKSYVLSTDTQYF. As DNA, the CDR3 is TGTGCCAGCAGGAAATCTTACGTCCTTAGCACAGATACGCAGTATTTT.

The V and J genes are TRBV18 and TRBJ2-5, with a possible D match to TRBD1 (6 bases). Deletions cut 4 bases from V and 13 bases from J, with 13 bases between. CDR3 length: 11 amino acids. Germline values: CDR1 KGHSH, CDR2 LQKENI. CDR3 DNA sequence: TGTGCCAGCTCACAACAGGGCCCTAGGTACTTC. Residues: CASSQQGPRYF.

The V and J genes are TRBV28 and TRBJ1-6; D not resolved. Looked up from germline, CDR1 is MDHEN and CDR2 is SYDVKM. This CDR3 is built from 15 residues. V was trimmed by 4 bases and J by 0 bases, leaving 7 bases between them. This chain's CDR3 is CASSSQSSYNSPLHF. The CDR3 DNA reads TGTGCCAGCAGTTCACAGAGCTCCTATAATTCACCCCTCCACTTT.

The V gene is TRBV18, the J gene TRBJ1-3; 10 nucleotides line up with TRBD1. The germline V gene encodes CDR1 KGHSH and CDR2 LQKENI. V dropped 4 bases and J dropped 2; count of bases not matched to a gene: 2. The CDR3 is 15 amino acids. CDR3 residues: CASSQGQGPGNTIYF. CDR3 bases: TGTGCCAGCTCACAGGGACAGGGGCCTGGAAACACCATATATTTT. Full variable domain (missing parts from reference TRBV18 and TRBJ1-3): NAGVMQNPRHLVRRRGQEARLRCSPMKGHSHVYWYRQLPEEGLKFMVYLQKENIIDESGMPKERFSAEFPKEGPSILRIQQVVRGDSAAYFCASSQGQGPGNTIYFGEGSWLTVV.

This chain's CDR3 is CASSLGQGIAGNTIYF. The CDR3 DNA follows: TGTGCCAGCAGCTTGGGGCAGGGGATAGCTGGAAACACCATATATTTT. V and J are TRBV5-4 and TRBJ1-3; D perhaps matches TRBD1 (6 bases). This CDR3 region has 16 residues. Between the trimmed V and J ends, which lost 0 bases and 2 bases, there was a span of 12 bases. Germline V gene lookup returns CDR1 SGHNT and CDR2 YYREEE (reference sequence). The full variable domain, completed using reference TRBV5-4 and TRBJ1-3, is ETGVTQSPTHLIKTRGQQVTLRCSSQSGHNTVSWYQQALGQGPQFIFQYYREEENGRGNFPPRFSGLQFPNYSSELNVNALELDDSALYLCASSLGQGIAGNTIYFGEGSWLTVV.